The 25 T cell receptor beta chains below all came from one sample that was sequenced in a study of blood T cell repertoires in COVID-19. Assay: immunoSEQ multiplex PCR; the TCRdb copy retains only in-frame clones and omits some. The sample consists of over 75,000 clones, around nine tenths of them appearing once. Input material: peripheral blood. The origin of the receptors is a woman aged 80 or older with acute or convalescent COVID-19.

The chain employs TRBV29-1 and TRBJ2-5; D may be TRBD1 (5 bases). Trimming pared 6 bases from V and 0 bases from J, leaving 8 bases between. The CDR3 sequence is 12 residues long. Germline-derived CDR1 and CDR2 are SQVTM and ANQGSEA. DNA for the CDR3: TGCAGCGTCCTGACAGACCAAGAGACCCAGTACTTC. Amino acid sequence: CSVLTDQETQYF.

J is TRBJ1-2 and V is TRBV7-9; possibly TRBD1 for D (6 bases). V was clipped by 1 base and J by 8 bases, with 11 bases between them. CDR3 size: 13 residues. CDR1 is SEHNR, CDR2 FQNEAQ, per germline (reference sequence). CDR3 sequence (DNA): TGTGCCAGCAGCTTAGGGACAGATGGGGGCTACACCTTC. Residues: CASSLGTDGGYTF.

The V gene is TRBV3-1 (or the pseudogene TRBV3-2), the J gene TRBJ2-7, with D possibly TRBD1 on 5 matching bases. Germline V CDR1 and CDR2: LGHDT, YNNKEL (reference sequence). With 0 bases removed from V and 7 bases from J, the gap between germline ends came to 16 bases. This CDR3 region has 15 residues. CDR3 bases: TGTGCCAGCAGCCAAGATCCGCAGGGTTGGTATGAGCAGTACTTC. Translation: CASSQDPQGWYEQYF.

This sequence joins TRBV27 and TRBJ1-1; 7 nucleotides align to TRBD1. After removal of 3 bases from V and 5 bases from J, the junction contained 6 bases not matched to a gene. The CDR3 runs 14 residues. The germline V gene has CDR1 MNHEY and CDR2 SMNVEV (reference sequence). The CDR3 nucleotides read TGTGCCAGCAGTTTCTTTCAGGGGGGTACTGAAGCTTTCTTT. Its translation is CASSFFQGGTEAFF.

The chain links TRBV28 to TRBJ1-2; the D is unclear. CDR1 is MDHEN, CDR2 SYDVKM, per germline. V lost 1 base to trimming and J lost 6 bases, with 12 bases between them. The length of the CDR3 is 14 residues. This CDR3 reads CASSLSHRHNGYTF. The CDR3 nucleotides are TGTGCCAGCAGTTTATCTCATCGCCACAATGGCTACACCTTC.

DNA for the CDR3: TGTGCCAGCAGCTTGGGCAGGAACACTGAAGCTTTCTTT. Protein product: CASSLGRNTEAFF. The rearrangement uses TRBV7-9 and TRBJ1-1; D remains unclear. Germline-derived CDR1 and CDR2 are SEHNR and FQNEAQ (reference sequence). V dropped 3 bases and J dropped 1 base, with 6 bases sitting between them. This CDR3 has 13 amino acids.

V is TRBV28 and J is TRBJ2-7, with 10 nucleotides matching TRBD1. The CDR3 sequence is 14 residues long. V lost 6 bases to trimming and J lost 4 bases; unmatched junction nucleotides: 6. Germline lookup yields CDR1 MDHEN and CDR2 SYDVKM. The DNA of the CDR3 is TGTGCCAGCAGCTCCGGGACAGGGGCGTACGAGCAGTACTTC. As protein: CASSSGTGAYEQYF.

The J gene is TRBJ2-1, the V gene TRBV5-4; 13 bases align to TRBD2. CDR3 length equals 16 residues. Germline V gene sequence: CDR1 SGHNT, CDR2 YYREEE (reference sequence). V lost 2 bases and J lost 5; bases outside the gene matches: 4. The CDR3 DNA reads TGTGCCAGCAGCTTTGGGACTAGCGGGACCGACAATGAGCAGTTCTTC. Translation: CASSFGTSGTDNEQFF.

This chain joins TRBV6-5 and TRBJ1-6; 7 bases map to TRBD1. Germline V gene data show CDR1 as MNHEY and CDR2 as SVGAGI. This CDR3 spans 14 amino acids. The V segment lost 2 bases and the J segment 10 bases; nucleotides outside the gene matches: 5. The CDR3 region has the DNA TGTGCCAGCAGTTACCGGGACAGAGAATCACCCCTCCACTTT. This codes for CASSYRDRESPLHF.

The J gene is TRBJ2-1, the V gene TRBV21-1; the table names TRBD2, a call not compared with the DNA. TRBV21-1 represents a pseudogene. The CDR3 loop spans 18 amino acids. In DNA form, the CDR3 reads TGTGCCAGCAGCAAAGTTCGGGCCTCGCGGGGACCATACAATGAGCAGTTCTTC. Protein sequence: CASSKVRASRGPYNEQFF.

V is TRBV9 and J is TRBJ1-3, with no clear D. V lost 0 bases to trimming and J lost 1 base, with 5 bases between them. This CDR3 spans 14 amino acids. Germline loops: CDR1 SGDLS, CDR2 YYNGEE. CDR3 bases: TGTGCCAGCAGCGTAGCAACTTCTGGAAACACCATATATTTT. Amino acid sequence: CASSVATSGNTIYF.

This clone was picked up one time. This chain joins TRBV5-1 and TRBJ2-2; 7 bases match TRBD1. Germline lookup yields CDR1 SGHRS and CDR2 YFSETQ. With V trimmed by 4 bases and J by 1 base, 10 bases remained unmatched. The CDR3 is 17 residues long. CDR3 region: CASSTIGGQLNTGELFF. CDR3 nucleotide sequence: TGCGCCAGCAGCACAATTGGGGGACAGCTGAACACCGGGGAGCTGTTTTTT.

The V and J genes are TRBV3-1 (or the pseudogene TRBV3-2) and TRBJ2-7, with D unresolved. V gave up 4 bases and J gave up 4 bases, with 14 bases separating them. The CDR3 loop spans 14 amino acids. Per germline, CDR1 LGHDT and CDR2 YNNKEL (reference sequence). The CDR3 DNA reads as TGTGCCAGCAGCCCCCGGAGTTCTGGGTACGAGCAGTACTTC. Translated, it gives CASSPRSSGYEQYF.

The chain is built from TRBV2 and TRBJ1-6; 10 positions agree with TRBD1. The CDR3 contains 15 residues. CDR1 is SNHLY and CDR2 is FYNNEI in the germline V gene. J gave up 14 bases and V 2 bases, and 9 bases lay outside the gene matches. This chain's CDR3 is CASSESVTGGSSLHF. In DNA, the CDR3 is TGTGCCAGCAGTGAATCTGTGACAGGGGGCTCGTCCCTCCACTTT.

This chain connects TRBV6-5 to TRBJ1-1, with D possibly TRBD1 on 6 matching bases. The CDR3 extends over 14 amino acids. The V end lost 6 bases, the J end lost 8 bases, and 19 bases lay between the germline ends. Per the germline V gene, CDR1 is MNHEY and CDR2 is SVGAGI. DNA for the CDR3: TGTGCCAGCAGCGGTTCACAGGGAATTAACGAAGCTTTCTTT. It yields the protein CASSGSQGINEAFF.

The rearrangement uses TRBV6-2 or TRBV6-3 and TRBJ2-3, with 12 bases fitting TRBD2. Germline lookup yields CDR1 MNHEY and CDR2 SVGEGT. The V and J ends lost 0 bases and 4 bases, in that order; junction bases with no gene match: 17. The length of the CDR3 is 21 residues. The CDR3 loop reads CASSYSLITSGRLHAPDTQYF. The CDR3 nucleotides read TGTGCCAGCAGTTACTCCCTAATCACTAGCGGGAGGCTCCACGCCCCAGATACGCAGTATTTT.

The chain is built from TRBV27 and TRBJ1-2, with unresolved D. Germline-derived CDR1 and CDR2 are MNHEY and SMNVEV (reference sequence). Trimming shortened V by 5 bases and J by 4 bases, and 17 bases separated the two germline ends. This CDR3 is built from 15 residues. CDR3 bases: TGTGCCAGCAGTATGGGGAGGGCTAGCTCCTATGGCTACACCTTC. This codes for CASSMGRASSYGYTF.

The rearrangement links TRBV27 to TRBJ1-6; the D gene is possibly TRBD1 (5 bases). Looked up from germline, CDR1 is MNHEY and CDR2 is SMNVEV (reference sequence). V was cut by 4 bases and J by 11 bases, with 15 bases left in between. This CDR3 is 14 amino acids long. The CDR3 spells CASSSGGSFAPLHF. The DNA for the CDR3 is TGTGCCAGCAGTTCCGGGGGGAGTTTCGCACCCCTCCACTTT.

This clone was seen just once. The chain has TRBV19 and TRBJ1-6; 7 bases match TRBD1. V shed 7 bases and J 7 bases; nucleotides not matched to a gene: 10. The CDR3 extends over 15 amino acids. Germline loops: CDR1 LNHDA, CDR2 SQIVND (reference sequence). The CDR3 is CASTYEGQENSPLHF. CDR3 DNA sequence: TGTGCCAGTACCTATGAAGGACAGGAAAATTCACCCCTCCACTTT.

The chain uses TRBV11-2 and TRBJ2-1, with 7 positions matching TRBD2. Germline V gene lookup returns CDR1 SGHAT and CDR2 FQNNGV. CDR3 length: 14 residues. V was clipped by 7 bases and J by 10 bases; unmatched bases: 13. CDR3 sequence: CASNRDYLLREQFF. The CDR3 DNA is TGTGCCAGCAACCGGGACTACCTCCTTCGGGAGCAGTTCTTC.

The CDR3 loop reads CASSQSPSGRGLQFF. CDR3 coding DNA: TGTGCCAGCAGCCAATCGCCTAGCGGGAGGGGCCTACAGTTCTTC. The chain links TRBV3-1 (or the pseudogene TRBV3-2) to TRBJ2-1; 12 bases fit TRBD2. Germline V CDR1 and CDR2: LGHDT, YNNKEL (reference sequence). The CDR3 spans 15 residues. J lost 13 bases, V lost 2 bases, and 9 bases had no gene match.

The chain links TRBV4-1 to TRBJ2-1, with D possibly matching TRBD1 (5 bases). Trimming cost V 0 bases and J 1 base, with 13 bases left between them. CDR3 size: 17 residues. The germline gives CDR1 MGHRA, CDR2 YSYEKL. DNA for the CDR3: TGCGCCAGCAGCCAAGAGCGGCAGGGTATATCCTACAATGAGCAGTTCTTC. This translates into CASSQERQGISYNEQFF.

The V and J genes are TRBV5-1 and TRBJ1-4; weak D call: TRBD1 (5 bases). CDR1 SGHRS and CDR2 YFSETQ come from the germline V gene. This CDR3 is 19 amino acids long. The ends were cut back, 4 bases at V and 0 bases at J, with 22 bases in the middle. In DNA form, the CDR3 reads TGCGCCAGCAGCCGAGAGACAGCGCGCCATGCCACAACTAATGAAAAACTGTTTTTT. This translates into CASSRETARHATTNEKLFF. Full variable domain (remainder filled in from reference TRBV5-1 and TRBJ1-4): KAGVTQTPRYLIKTRGQQVTLSCSPISGHRSVSWYQQTPGQGLQFLFEYFSETQRNKGNFPGRFSGRQFSNSRSEMNVSTLELGDSALYLCASSRETARHATTNEKLFFGSGTQLSVL.

This rearrangement joins TRBV7-2 to TRBJ1-2; TRBD1 matches at 7 bases. There are 13 residues in the CDR3. Germline V gives CDR1 SGHTA, CDR2 FQGNSA. V dropped 3 bases and J dropped 12; count of bases not matched to a gene: 10. In DNA, the CDR3 is TGTGCCAGCAGCTTCCCATACAGGGGCTTTAACACCTTC. Translating gives CASSFPYRGFNTF. Filled out from reference TRBV7-2 and TRBJ1-2, the complete variable domain reads GAGVSQSPSNKVTEKGKDVELRCDPISGHTALYWYRQSLGQGLEFLIYFQGNSAPDKSGLPSDRFSAERTGGSVSTLTIQRTQQEDSAVYLCASSFPYRGFNTFGSGTRLTVV.

A note on this clone: Other nucleotide sequences in the sample specify the same CDR3. V gene TRBV6-5 combines with J gene TRBJ1-2, with D possibly being TRBD1 (6 bases). The germline V gene encodes CDR1 MNHEY and CDR2 SVGAGI. CDR3 length: 13 amino acids. V was trimmed by 6 bases and J by 2 bases, leaving 10 bases between them. CDR3 coding DNA: TGTGCCAGCAGAAGGCAGGGGAACTATGGCTACACCTTC. It yields the protein CASRRQGNYGYTF.